This T cell receptor beta chain was found in a study of blood T cell repertoires in COVID-19. The wider study: PBMCs, B-cell-depleted T cells, or T cells were the source of the cDNA or gDNA that made up the material.

In the source study's methods: Amplified reference gene primers provided the basis for estimating nucleated cell counts. TCRdb's table, derived via immunoSEQ multiplex PCR, lists solely in-frame clones and lacks some. V and J calls and clone size are given by that table; D and trimming were obtained from the DNA. In the table there are about 200,000 clones, 85% to 90% of which are singletons. Grouping used clinical history reported by participants in a survey and questionnaire. Sequencing was performed on PBMCs or T cells enriched from blood (not recorded which). The clonotype comes from a man younger than 45 who had recovered from COVID-19.

CDR3 amino acids: CASSPNRQGENTEAFF. Written as DNA, the CDR3 is TGTGCCAGCTCACCAAACAGACAGGGGGAGAACACTGAAGCTTTCTTT. The rearrangement joins TRBV18 to TRBJ1-1; TRBD1 matches 9 bases. Germline V gene lookup returns CDR1 KGHSH and CDR2 LQKENI. This CDR3 has 16 amino acids. With 2 bases clipped from V and 1 base from J, the junction kept 5 bases outside the gene matches.